This T cell receptor (beta chain) is from a study of blood T cell repertoires in COVID-19. Study overall: Both acute and convalescent COVID-19 samples were obtained from the United States, Italy and Spain. The cDNA or gDNA used as material had been derived from T cells, B-cell-depleted T cells, or PBMCs.

Per the original data handling: Amplifying reference gene primers gave estimates of nucleated cell counts. The table came from immunoSEQ multiplex PCR; TCRdb's copy has only in-frame clones and leaves some out. Clone size and V and J calls were adopted from that table, with D and trimming inferred from the DNA. The sample lists roughly 140,000 clones, about three quarters seen once, with less than 2% in the top ten. The CDR3 has 15 amino acids. Germline-derived CDR1 and CDR2 are SGHDN and FVKESK. J gave up 4 bases and V 1 base, and 2 bases lay outside the gene matches. This clonotype originated in an older woman with acute or convalescent COVID-19. The source material was peripheral blood. The genes are TRBV14 and TRBJ2-5, with 11 nucleotides matching TRBD2. CDR3 nucleotides: TGTGCCAGCAGCCAAGGACTAGCGGGAACAGAGACCCAGTACTTC. This translates into CASSQGLAGTETQYF.